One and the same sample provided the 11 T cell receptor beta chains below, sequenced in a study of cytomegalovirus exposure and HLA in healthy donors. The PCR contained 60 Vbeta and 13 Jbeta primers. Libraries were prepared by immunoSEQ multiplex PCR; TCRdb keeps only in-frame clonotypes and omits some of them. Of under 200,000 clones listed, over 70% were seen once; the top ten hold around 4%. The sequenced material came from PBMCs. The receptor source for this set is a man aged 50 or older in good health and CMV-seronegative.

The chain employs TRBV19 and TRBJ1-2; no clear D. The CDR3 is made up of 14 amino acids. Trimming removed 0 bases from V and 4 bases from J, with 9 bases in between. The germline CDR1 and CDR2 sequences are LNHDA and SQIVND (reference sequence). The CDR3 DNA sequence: TGTGCCAGTAGTATAGATCCAGGCGTCTATGGCTACACCTTC. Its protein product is CASSIDPGVYGYTF. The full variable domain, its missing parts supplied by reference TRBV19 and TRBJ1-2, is DGGITQSPKYLFRKEGQNVTLSCEQNLNHDAMYWYRQDPGQGLRLIYYSQIVNDFQKGDIAEGYSVSREKKESFPLTVTSAQKNPTAFYLCASSIDPGVYGYTFGSGTRLTVV.

The chain's CDR3 is CASRKWGGTQYF. The DNA of the CDR3 is TGTGCCAGCAGAAAGTGGGGGGGGACCCAGTACTTC. The chain joins TRBV28 to TRBJ2-5; TRBD2 matches at 7 bases. The CDR3 has 12 amino acids. Germline loops: CDR1 MDHEN, CDR2 SYDVKM. V gave up 6 bases and J gave up 7 bases; unmatched junction bases: 5.

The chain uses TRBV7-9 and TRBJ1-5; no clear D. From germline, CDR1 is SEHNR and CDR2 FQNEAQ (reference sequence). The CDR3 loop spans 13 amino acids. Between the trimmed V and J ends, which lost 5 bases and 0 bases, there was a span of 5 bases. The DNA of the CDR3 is TGTGCCAGCAGCGGAGATAGCAATCAGCCCCAGCATTTT. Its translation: CASSGDSNQPQHF.

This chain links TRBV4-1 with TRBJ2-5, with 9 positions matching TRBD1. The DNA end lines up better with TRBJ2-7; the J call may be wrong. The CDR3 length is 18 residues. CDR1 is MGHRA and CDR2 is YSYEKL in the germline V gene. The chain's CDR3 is CASSHVWPAPGQGYEQYF. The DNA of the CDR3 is TGCGCCAGCAGCCATGTTTGGCCCGCTCCGGGACAGGGCTACGAGCAGTACTTC.

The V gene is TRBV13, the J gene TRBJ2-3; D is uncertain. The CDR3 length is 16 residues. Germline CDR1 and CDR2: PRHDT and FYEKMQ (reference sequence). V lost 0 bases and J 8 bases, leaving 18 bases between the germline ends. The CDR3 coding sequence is TGTGCCAGCAGCTTAGGCCTGGGTCTTCGCCCAGGTACGCAGTATTTT. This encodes CASSLGLGLRPGTQYF.

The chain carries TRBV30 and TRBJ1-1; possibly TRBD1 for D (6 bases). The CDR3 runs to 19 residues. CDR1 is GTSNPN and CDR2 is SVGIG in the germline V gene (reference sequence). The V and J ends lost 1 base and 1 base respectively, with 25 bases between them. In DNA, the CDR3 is TGTGCCTGGAGTGCGGTAAAAGGGAATAAATTGGACAGGAACACTGAAGCTTTCTTT. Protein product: CAWSAVKGNKLDRNTEAFF. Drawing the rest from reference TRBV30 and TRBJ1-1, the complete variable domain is SQTIHQWPATLVQPVGSPLSLECTVEGTSNPNLYWYRQAAGRGLQLLFYSVGIGQISSEVPQNLSASRPQDRQFILSSKKLLLSDSGFYLCAWSAVKGNKLDRNTEAFFGQGTRLTVV.

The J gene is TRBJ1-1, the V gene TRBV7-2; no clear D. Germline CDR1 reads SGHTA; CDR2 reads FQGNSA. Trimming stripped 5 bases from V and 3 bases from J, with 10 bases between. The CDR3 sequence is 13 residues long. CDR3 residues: CASSRTADTEAFF. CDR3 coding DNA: TGTGCCAGCAGCCGCACAGCGGACACTGAAGCTTTCTTT. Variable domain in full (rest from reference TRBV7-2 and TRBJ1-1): GAGVSQSPSNKVTEKGKDVELRCDPISGHTALYWYRQSLGQGLEFLIYFQGNSAPDKSGLPSDRFSAERTGGSVSTLTIQRTQQEDSAVYLCASSRTADTEAFFGQGTRLTVV.

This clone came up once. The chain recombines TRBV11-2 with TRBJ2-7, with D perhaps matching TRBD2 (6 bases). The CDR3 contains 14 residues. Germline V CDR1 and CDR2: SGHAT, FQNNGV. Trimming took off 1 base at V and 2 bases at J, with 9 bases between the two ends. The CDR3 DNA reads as TGTGCCAGCAGCTTAGGCGGGACGGCCTACGAGCAGTACTTC. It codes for CASSLGGTAYEQYF.

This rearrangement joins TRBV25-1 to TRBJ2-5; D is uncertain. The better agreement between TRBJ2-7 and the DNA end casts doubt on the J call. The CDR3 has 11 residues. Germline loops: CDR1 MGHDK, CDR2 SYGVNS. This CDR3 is CASSGFYEQYF. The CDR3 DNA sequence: TGTGCCAGTTCAGGATTCTACGAGCAGTACTTC.

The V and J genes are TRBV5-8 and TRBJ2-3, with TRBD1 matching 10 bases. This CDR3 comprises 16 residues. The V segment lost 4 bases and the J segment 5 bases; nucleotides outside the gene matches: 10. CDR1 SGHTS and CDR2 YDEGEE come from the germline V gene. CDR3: CASSIRDRGALDTQYF. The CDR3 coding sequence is TGTGCCAGCAGCATCCGGGACAGGGGAGCGTTAGATACGCAGTATTTT.

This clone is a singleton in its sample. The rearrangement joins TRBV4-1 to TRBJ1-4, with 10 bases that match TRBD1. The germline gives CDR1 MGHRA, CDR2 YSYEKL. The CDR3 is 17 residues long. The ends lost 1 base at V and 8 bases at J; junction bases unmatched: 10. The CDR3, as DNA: TGCGCCAGCAGCCAAGCCCAGACCGGGACAGGGGACGAAAAACTGTTTTTT. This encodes CASSQAQTGTGDEKLFF.